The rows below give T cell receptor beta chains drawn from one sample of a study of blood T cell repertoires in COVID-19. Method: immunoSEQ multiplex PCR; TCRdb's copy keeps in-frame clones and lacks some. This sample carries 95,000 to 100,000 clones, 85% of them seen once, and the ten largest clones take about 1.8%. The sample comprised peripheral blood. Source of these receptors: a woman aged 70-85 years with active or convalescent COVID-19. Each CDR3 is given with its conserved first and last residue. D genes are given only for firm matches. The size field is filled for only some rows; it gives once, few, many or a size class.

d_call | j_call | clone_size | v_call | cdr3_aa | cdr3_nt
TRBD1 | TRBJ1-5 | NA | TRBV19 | CASSILGTGGGQPQHF | TGTGCCAGTAGTATTCTCGGAACAGGGGGCGGTCAGCCCCAGCATTTT
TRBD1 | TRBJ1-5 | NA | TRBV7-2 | CASSLGTGRNQPQHF | TGTGCCAGCAGCTTAGGGACAGGGAGAAATCAGCCCCAGCATTTT
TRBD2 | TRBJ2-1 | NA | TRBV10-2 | CASSLRLARANEQFF | TGCGCCAGCAGTCTTAGACTAGCGCGAGCAAATGAGCAGTTCTTC
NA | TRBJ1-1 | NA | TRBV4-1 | CASSPYGQSNTEAFF | TGCGCCAGCAGCCCATACGGACAGTCGAACACTGAAGCTTTCTTT
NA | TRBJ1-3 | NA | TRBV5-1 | CASRPSGSGNTIYF | TGCGCCAGCAGGCCTAGCGGGTCTGGAAACACCATATATTTT
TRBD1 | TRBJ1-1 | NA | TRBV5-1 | CASSLQQGTTEAFF | TGCGCCAGCAGCTTGCAACAGGGGACCACTGAAGCTTTCTTT
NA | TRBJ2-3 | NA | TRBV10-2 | CASSESGVGTDTQYF | TGCGCCAGCAGTGAGTCGGGCGTGGGCACAGATACGCAGTATTTT
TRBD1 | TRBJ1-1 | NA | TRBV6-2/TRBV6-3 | CASSETGGAGHTEAFF | TGTGCCAGCAGCGAAACAGGGGGCGCAGGACACACTGAAGCTTTCTTT
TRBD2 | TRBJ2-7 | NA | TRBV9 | CASSPLGGSSEQYF | TGTGCCAGCAGTCCCCTGGGGGGGAGTAGCGAGCAGTACTTC
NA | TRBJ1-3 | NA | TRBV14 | CASSQQNSGNTIYF | TGTGCCAGCAGCCAACAGAACTCTGGAAACACCATATATTTT
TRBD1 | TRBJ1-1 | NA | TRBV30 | CAWNTGGLLMNTEAFF | TGTGCCTGGAATACAGGGGGCCTACTCATGAACACTGAAGCTTTCTTT
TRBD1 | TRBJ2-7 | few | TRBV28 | CASSPTGQGRLEQYF | TGTGCCAGCAGTCCCACGGGACAGGGTAGACTCGAGCAGTACTTC
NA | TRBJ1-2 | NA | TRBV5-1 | CASSLEGHLNYGYTF | TGCGCCAGCAGCTTGGAAGGACACCTTAACTATGGCTACACCTTC
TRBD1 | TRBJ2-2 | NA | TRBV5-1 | CASSLTVGTATGELFF | TGCGCCAGCAGCTTAACAGTCGGGACAGCCACCGGGGAGCTGTTTTTT
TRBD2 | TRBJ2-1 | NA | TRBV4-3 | CASSPPGLADYNEQFF | TGCGCCAGCAGCCCACCGGGACTAGCGGATTACAATGAGCAGTTCTTC
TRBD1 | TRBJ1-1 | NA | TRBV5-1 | CASSPWDRNTEAFF | TGCGCCAGCAGCCCCTGGGACAGGAACACTGAAGCTTTCTTT
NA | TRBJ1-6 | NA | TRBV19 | CASSIRTQRGYNSPLHF | TGTGCCAGTAGTATACGGACACAAAGGGGGTATAATTCACCCCTCCACTTT
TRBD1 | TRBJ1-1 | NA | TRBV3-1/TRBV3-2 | CASSLRDSNKAFF | TGTGCCAGCAGCCTTCGGGACAGCAACAAAGCTTTCTTT
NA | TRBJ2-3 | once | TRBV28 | CASSLAGQLLDTQYF | TGTGCCAGCAGTTTAGCGGGCCAGCTCCTGGATACGCAGTATTTT
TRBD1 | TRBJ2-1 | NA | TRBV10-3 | CATMSGTGLYNEQFF | TGTGCCACTATGTCCGGGACAGGCCTTTACAATGAGCAGTTCTTC
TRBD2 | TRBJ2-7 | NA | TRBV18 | CASSLSELDTGGVAGGQPYEQYF | TGTGCCAGCTCACTTAGCGAATTAGACACCGGAGGAGTAGCGGGAGGGCAGCCCTACGAGCAGTACTTC
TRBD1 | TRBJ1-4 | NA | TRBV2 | CASSDNRGNEKLFF | TGTGCCAGCAGTGATAACAGGGGTAATGAAAAACTGTTTTTT
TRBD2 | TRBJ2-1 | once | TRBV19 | CASRRERYNEQFF | TGTGCCAGTAGGCGGGAGAGATACAATGAGCAGTTCTTC
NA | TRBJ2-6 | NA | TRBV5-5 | CASSWTGGGANVLTF | TGTGCCAGCAGCTGGACCGGGGGTGGGGCCAACGTCCTGACTTTC
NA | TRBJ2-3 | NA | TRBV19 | CASSKTNSDTQYF | TGTGCCAGTAGCAAGACAAACTCAGATACGCAGTATTTT
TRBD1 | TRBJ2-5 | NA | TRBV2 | CASNSGTGEETQYF | TGTGCCAGCAATTCCGGGACAGGAGAAGAGACCCAGTACTTC
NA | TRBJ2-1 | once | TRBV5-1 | CASSLAGTYSYNEQFF | TGCGCCAGCAGCTTGGCCGGGACATATTCCTACAATGAGCAGTTCTTC
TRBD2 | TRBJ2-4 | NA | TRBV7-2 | CASSLDGGRGTKNIQYF | TGTGCCAGCAGCTTAGATGGCGGGAGGGGGACCAAAAACATTCAGTACTTC
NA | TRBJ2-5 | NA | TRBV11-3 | CASSPGSQETQYF | TGTGCCAGCAGTCCCGGTTCCCAAGAGACCCAGTACTTC
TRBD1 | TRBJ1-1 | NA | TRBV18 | CASSWTGGMTEAFF | TGTGCCAGCAGCTGGACAGGGGGCATGACTGAAGCTTTCTTT